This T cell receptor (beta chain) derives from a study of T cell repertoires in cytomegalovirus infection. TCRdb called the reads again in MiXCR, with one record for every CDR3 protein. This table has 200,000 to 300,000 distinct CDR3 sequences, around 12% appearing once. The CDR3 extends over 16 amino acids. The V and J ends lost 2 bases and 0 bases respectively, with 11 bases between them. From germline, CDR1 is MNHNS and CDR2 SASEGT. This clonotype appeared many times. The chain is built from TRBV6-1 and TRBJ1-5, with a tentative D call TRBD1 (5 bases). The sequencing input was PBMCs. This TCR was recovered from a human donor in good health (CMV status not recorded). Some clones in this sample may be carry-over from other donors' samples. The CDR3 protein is CASSETTVNSNQPQHF. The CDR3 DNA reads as TGTGCCAGCAGTGAAACGACAGTTAATAGCAATCAGCCCCAGCATTTT.